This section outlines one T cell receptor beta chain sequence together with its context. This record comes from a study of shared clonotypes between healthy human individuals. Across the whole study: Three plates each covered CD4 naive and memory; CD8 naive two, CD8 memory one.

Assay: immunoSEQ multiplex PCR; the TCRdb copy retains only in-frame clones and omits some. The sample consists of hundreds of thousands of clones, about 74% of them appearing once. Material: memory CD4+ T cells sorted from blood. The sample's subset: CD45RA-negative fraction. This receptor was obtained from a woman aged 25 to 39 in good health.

CDR3 loop: CASSPQGGGRNEQFF. As DNA, the CDR3 is TGTGCCAGCAGCCCCCAGGGCGGGGGCCGGAATGAGCAGTTCTTC. The J gene is TRBJ2-1, the V gene TRBV7-2, with D possibly being TRBD2 (7 bases). The CDR3 is made up of 15 amino acids. Per the germline V gene, CDR1 is SGHTA and CDR2 is FQGNSA. Between the trimmed V and J ends, which lost 5 bases and 7 bases, there was a span of 18 bases.